This TCR beta chain is from a study of cytomegalovirus exposure and HLA in healthy donors. Overall study results and limits: DRB1 showed the most TCR associations and HLA-C the fewest in a later analysis, as rates varied by HLA locus. A likely sequencing artifact accounted for one observed cluster of highly shared sequence variants.

Germline V gene lookup returns CDR1 KGHSH and CDR2 LQKENI. The CDR3 has 14 residues. Trimming stripped 2 bases from V and 8 bases from J, with 13 bases between. Of note for this clone: Its antigen is unidentified.

PCR involved 60 Vbeta and 13 Jbeta primers. The table came from immunoSEQ multiplex PCR; TCRdb's copy has only in-frame clones and leaves some out. The data contain just under 95,000 clones, more than 75% of them singletons. Sequenced: PBMCs. The source is a human donor in good health. The chain links TRBV18 to TRBJ1-5; no clear D. The CDR3 loop is CASSPNRGQEPQHF. CDR3 bases: TGTGCCAGCTCACCAAATCGGGGTCAGGAGCCCCAGCATTTT.